The 6 T cell receptor beta chains below were found in one sample sequenced in a study of T cells in Graves' hyperthyroidism and ophthalmopathy. Amplified TCR beta CDR3 regions came from RNA transcripts. The HTBI set primed first-round TCR CDR3 RT-PCR. One entry per CDR3 protein results from TCRdb running MiXCR on the multiplex PCR reads. The data show roughly 570,000 distinct CDR3 sequences, 15% to 19% seen once. Sequenced sample: blood. The source of these receptors is a woman younger than 45 with Graves' hyperthyroidism.

This clonotype was recorded many times. This chain uses TRBV7-9 with TRBJ1-1; D is unclear. The germline V and J ends were trimmed by 6 bases and 4 bases, with 15 bases remaining between them. CDR1 and CDR2 from the germline V gene are SEHNR and FQNEAQ (reference sequence). The CDR3 sequence is 14 residues long. The CDR3 is CASSRASRGTEAFF. The DNA for the CDR3 is TGTGCCAGCAGTAGGGCTTCCCGGGGCACTGAAGCTTTCTTT.

This clonotype was detected ten times or more. The V and J genes are TRBV2 and TRBJ2-2; D perhaps matches TRBD2 (5 bases). Germline loops: CDR1 SNHLY, CDR2 FYNNEI. V was trimmed by 7 bases and J by 3 bases, leaving 9 bases between them. This CDR3 spans 13 amino acids. The CDR3 region has the DNA TGTGCCAGCAACGGGGATTACACCGGGGAGCTGTTTTTT. Encoded protein: CASNGDYTGELFF.

This clonotype has at least ten counts. The chain carries TRBV12-3 or TRBV12-4 and TRBJ1-5; 8 bases match TRBD1. This CDR3 spans 14 amino acids. The ends lost 10 bases at V and 0 bases at J; junction bases unmatched: 5. CDR3 loop: CATPQGASNQPQHF. The CDR3 DNA sequence: TGTGCCACTCCGCAGGGGGCTAGCAATCAGCCCCAGCATTTT.

This clonotype has a count of ten or more. The chain links TRBV19 to TRBJ2-2, with 13 bases aligning to TRBD2. The V and J ends lost 7 bases and 4 bases, in that order; junction bases with no gene match: 6. Per germline, CDR1 LNHDA and CDR2 SQIVND (reference sequence). The CDR3 covers 16 residues. CDR3 protein: CASTRLAGGVTGELFF. The CDR3 DNA is TGTGCCAGTACCCGACTAGCGGGAGGTGTCACCGGGGAGCTGTTTTTT. Full variable domain (remainder filled in from reference TRBV19 and TRBJ2-2): DGGITQSPKYLFRKEGQNVTLSCEQNLNHDAMYWYRQDPGQGLRLIYYSQIVNDFQKGDIAEGYSVSREKKESFPLTVTSAQKNPTAFYLCASTRLAGGVTGELFFGEGSRLTVL.

The chain carries TRBV29-1 and TRBJ1-1; D is unresolved. Trimming took 5 bases from V and 2 from J, leaving 9 bases between them. Germline V gives CDR1 SQVTM, CDR2 ANQGSEA. The CDR3 consists of 12 residues. The DNA of the CDR3 is TGCAGCGTTAACGGCCATAACACTGAAGCTTTCTTT. This translates into CSVNGHNTEAFF.

Of note for this clonotype: It may be a read error: a sequence one base away is much more abundant. CDR3 sequence (DNA): TGTGCCAGCAGCTTACGTGGGGCGGTCTCTGGAAACACCACATATTTT. The encoded protein is CASSLRGAVSGNTTYF. This chain connects TRBV5-6 to TRBJ1-3, with a tentative D call TRBD1 (5 bases). This CDR3 has 16 residues. CDR1 is SGHDT and CDR2 is YYEEEE in the germline V gene.